Detailed here is one T cell receptor (beta chain). This record belongs to a study of technical replicates of blood from a handful of donors. CDR1 and CDR2 from the germline V gene are LGHNA and YSLEER. This CDR3 has 14 amino acids. The V gene lost 0 bases and the J gene lost 6 bases, with 9 bases spanning the gap. This table comes from immunoSEQ multiplex PCR, and its TCRdb copy is limited to in-frame clones, with some not included. In the table there are about 66,000 clones, more than 75% of which are singletons. This chain joins TRBV4-3 and TRBJ1-5; possibly TRBD1 for D (5 bases). The source is a human donor in good health. Some clones in this sample may be carry-over from other donors' samples. The sample consisted of PBMCs. The CDR3 here is CASSQEAGIQPQHF. The CDR3 DNA sequence: TGCGCCAGCAGCCAAGAGGCAGGGATTCAGCCCCAGCATTTT.